Presented here are 21 T cell receptor beta chains from one specimen sequenced in a study of CD8 T cells in Susac syndrome. RNA totalling about 0.45 to 1 ug underwent reverse transcription with random hexamers. One entry per CDR3 protein results from TCRdb running MiXCR on the immunoSEQ multiplex PCR reads. The sample consists of roughly 130,000 distinct CDR3 sequences, roughly 96% of them appearing once. Sequencing was done on a sample of CD4+ T cells from PBMCs. The receptors here all came from a human donor with multiple sclerosis.

This chain links TRBV4-2 with TRBJ2-7, with D perhaps TRBD2 (6 bases). The CDR3 is 14 amino acids. V lost 5 bases and J 3 bases, leaving 14 bases between the germline ends. Germline CDR1 LGHNA, CDR2 YNFKEQ. In DNA form, the CDR3 reads TGTGCCAGCAGCGGGGGGAATAACAACTACGAGCAGTACTTC. This sequence encodes CASSGGNNNYEQYF.

V is TRBV28 and J is TRBJ1-2, with D maybe TRBD1 (5 bases). The CDR3 loop spans 15 amino acids. Trimming removed 4 bases at V and 0 bases at J, with 12 bases between. Germline assignment: CDR1 MDHEN and CDR2 SYDVKM. The CDR3 coding sequence is TGTGCCAGCAGTTCCGGACACGTAGCTAACTATGGCTACACCTTC. Protein: CASSSGHVANYGYTF.

V and J are TRBV18 and TRBJ1-4, with D unclear. The CDR3 has 12 residues. CDR1 is KGHSH, CDR2 LQKENI, per germline. Trimming pared 3 bases from V and 8 bases from J, leaving 7 bases between. DNA for the CDR3: TGTGCCAGCTCACCCCCCGGAGAAAAACTGTTTTTT. As protein: CASSPPGEKLFF.

The V and J genes are TRBV7-8 and TRBJ1-2; 7 bases match TRBD1. Germline CDR1 reads SGHVS; CDR2 reads FQNEAQ. The V gene end was trimmed by 5 bases and the J gene end by 4 bases; junction bases not matched to a gene: 7. The CDR3 has 14 amino acids. The DNA of the CDR3 is TGTGCCAGCAGCCAAAGGGACAGCCGCTATGGCTACACCTTC. It is translated as CASSQRDSRYGYTF. Filled out from reference TRBV7-8 and TRBJ1-2, the complete variable domain reads GAGVSQSPRYKVAKRGQDVALRCDPISGHVSLFWYQQALGQGPEFLTYFQNEAQLDKSGLPSDRFFAERPEGSVSTLKIQRTQQEDSAVYLCASSQRDSRYGYTFGSGTRLTVV.

This clonotype appeared a few times. The J gene is TRBJ2-1, the V gene TRBV6-1; 8 nucleotides align to TRBD2. The V segment lost 7 bases and the J segment 1 base; nucleotides outside the gene matches: 6. The CDR3 runs 15 residues. The germline CDR1 and CDR2 sequences are MNHNS and SASEGT. The CDR3 bases are TGTGCCAGCATGCGGGCTAGCGGGTCCTACAATGAGCAGTTCTTC. Translated: CASMRASGSYNEQFF.

The chain carries TRBV24-1 and TRBJ2-5, with TRBD2 matching 11 bases. Germline values: CDR1 KGHDR, CDR2 SFDVKD. Trimming at V came to 9 bases and at J to 2 bases, leaving 16 bases not matched to a gene. CDR3 size: 18 residues. The CDR3 spells CATSRPGLAAGVQETQYF. The CDR3 DNA follows: TGTGCCACCTCTCGCCCGGGACTAGCGGCCGGGGTGCAAGAGACCCAGTACTTC.

The chain has TRBV14 and TRBJ1-2; 7 positions agree with TRBD1. CDR1 is SGHDN and CDR2 is FVKESK in the germline V gene. The CDR3 extends over 14 amino acids. Trimming cost V 2 bases and J 8 bases; bases outside gene matches: 8. The CDR3 region has the DNA TGTGCCAGCAGCCAACGGCAGGGGGTACGGGGCTACACCTTC. Its translation: CASSQRQGVRGYTF. The variable domain in full, with the rest retrieved from reference TRBV14 and TRBJ1-2, is EAGVTQFPSHSVIEKGQTVTLRCDPISGHDNLYWYRRVMGKEIKFLLHFVKESKQDESGMPNNRFLAERTGGTYSTLKVQPAELEDSGVYFCASSQRQGVRGYTFGSGTRLTVV.

The chain employs TRBV27 and TRBJ2-3, with D possibly matching TRBD1 (5 bases). The CDR3 has 13 amino acids. The germline V gene has CDR1 MNHEY and CDR2 SMNVEV (reference sequence). V lost 8 bases, J lost 2 bases, and 11 bases lay in between. The CDR3 nucleotides read TGTGCCAGCGGCCAGGGTTACACAGATACGCAGTATTTT. Protein product: CASGQGYTDTQYF.

The chain employs TRBV6-2 or TRBV6-3 and TRBJ2-5; D unresolved. This CDR3 has 13 amino acids. V lost 5 bases to trimming and J lost 0 bases, with 7 bases between them. Germline V CDR1 and CDR2: MNHEY, SVGEGT. CDR3 region: CASSGVYQETQYF. CDR3 bases: TGTGCCAGCAGTGGGGTGTACCAAGAGACCCAGTACTTC.

This chain connects TRBV5-6 to TRBJ2-1; 14 bases are shared with TRBD2. The trim removed 4 bases at V and 16 bases at J, leaving 4 bases unmatched. CDR1 SGHDT and CDR2 YYEEEE come from the germline V gene. CDR3 length equals 12 residues. CDR3 amino acids: CASSLGLAGEFF. The DNA of the CDR3 is TGTGCCAGCAGCCTGGGACTAGCGGGAGAATTCTTC.

The chain employs TRBV6-5 and TRBJ2-5, with 7 bases aligning to TRBD1. Looked up from germline, CDR1 is MNHEY and CDR2 is SVGAGI. There are 16 residues in the CDR3. J lost 6 bases, V lost 2 bases, and 12 bases had no gene match. The CDR3 nucleotides read TGTGCCAGCAGTTACACAGGGGCGGGTAGATCGAAGACCCAGTACTTC. Residues: CASSYTGAGRSKTQYF.

The CDR3 DNA reads TGTGCCAGCAGGGTAACGCGAGGCTACACCTTC. Its translation: CASRVTRGYTF. The V and J genes are TRBV2 and TRBJ1-2; D gene ambiguous. The germline V and J ends were trimmed by 6 bases and 8 bases, with 10 bases remaining between them. Germline-derived CDR1 and CDR2 are SNHLY and FYNNEI. The CDR3 spans 11 residues.

The chain joins TRBV5-1 to TRBJ2-5; D possibly corresponds to TRBD1 (6 bases). The germline V gene encodes CDR1 SGHRS and CDR2 YFSETQ. Trimming stripped 4 bases from V and 1 base from J, with 8 bases between. This CDR3 has 13 residues. The CDR3 loop is CASSMDSQETQYF. The CDR3 DNA sequence: TGCGCCAGCAGCATGGACAGCCAAGAGACCCAGTACTTC.

This clonotype has just a few counts. This sequence joins TRBV28 and TRBJ2-3, with D possibly matching TRBD2 (7 bases). CDR1 is MDHEN and CDR2 is SYDVKM in the germline V gene. Deletions cut 0 bases from V and 2 bases from J, with 12 bases between. The CDR3 contains 16 residues. Here the CDR3 reads CASSLWGGAPTDTQYF. The CDR3, as DNA: TGTGCCAGCAGTTTATGGGGGGGGGCCCCCACAGATACGCAGTATTTT.

The chain employs TRBV7-2 and TRBJ1-4; 9 nucleotides line up with TRBD1. The ends lost 0 bases at V and 5 bases at J; junction bases unmatched: 1. Germline V gene lookup returns CDR1 SGHTA and CDR2 FQGNSA. The CDR3 spans 15 residues. CDR3 bases: TGTGCCAGCAGCTTAGCTGGGACAGGGAATGAAAAACTGTTTTTT. Its protein product is CASSLAGTGNEKLFF.

This sequence joins TRBV20-1 and TRBJ2-7; either TRBD1 or TRBD2 may supply D (5 bases each). From germline, CDR1 is DFQATT and CDR2 SNEGSKA (reference sequence). This CDR3 region has 12 residues. V lost 8 bases to trimming and J lost 4 bases, with 15 bases between them. The CDR3 DNA reads TGCAGTCCCCGAGGGGATTCGTACGAGCAGTACTTC. Translation: CSPRGDSYEQYF.

This clonotype was seen once. This rearrangement joins TRBV30 to TRBJ2-7, with 11 bases that match TRBD1. The germline V gene encodes CDR1 GTSNPN and CDR2 SVGIG (reference sequence). The ends lost 6 bases at V and 3 bases at J; junction bases unmatched: 10. The CDR3 is made up of 15 amino acids. The DNA for the CDR3 is TGTGCCTGTAAAATCAGCGGGACAGGGGGCTACGAGCAGTACTTC. Translation: CACKISGTGGYEQYF.

With respect to this clonotype: Relative to the germline gene, one junction end is altered; a read error may explain this. The chain links TRBV12-3 or TRBV12-4 to TRBJ2-3; TRBD2 agrees at 11 bases. The CDR3 consists of 15 residues. Written as DNA, the CDR3 is TGTGCCAGCACCAATAGCGGGAGGGACACAGATATGCAGTATTTT. This translates into CASTNSGRDTDMQYF.

V and J are TRBV20-1 and TRBJ1-5; possibly TRBD1 for D (5 bases). The CDR3 is 16 amino acids. V lost 2 bases and J 2 bases, leaving 16 bases between the germline ends. Germline CDR1 and CDR2: DFQATT and SNEGSKA (reference sequence). This CDR3 reads CSARKVKAGGNQPQHF. The CDR3 DNA sequence: TGCAGTGCTAGAAAGGTCAAGGCGGGGGGCAATCAGCCCCAGCATTTT.

J is TRBJ1-5 and V is TRBV20-1; tentatively, D is TRBD1 (5 bases). The CDR3 totals 15 residues. V was clipped by 6 bases and J by 3 bases, with 18 bases between them. Per germline, CDR1 DFQATT and CDR2 SNEGSKA (reference sequence). DNA of the CDR3: TGCAGTGCCGTTCCCGGGGGAGGGGACAATCAGCCCCAGCATTTT. It codes for CSAVPGGGDNQPQHF.

J is TRBJ1-3 and V is TRBV18, with 8 bases lining up with TRBD1. Germline CDR1 reads KGHSH; CDR2 reads LQKENI. V dropped 3 bases and J dropped 1; count of bases not matched to a gene: 11. This CDR3 has 18 amino acids. The CDR3 DNA follows: TGTGCCAGCTCACCGGGCCGGGCAGGGGGCGTTTCTGGAAACACCATATATTTT. Amino acids: CASSPGRAGGVSGNTIYF. Drawing the rest from reference TRBV18 and TRBJ1-3, the complete variable domain is NAGVMQNPRHLVRRRGQEARLRCSPMKGHSHVYWYRQLPEEGLKFMVYLQKENIIDESGMPKERFSAEFPKEGPSILRIQQVVRGDSAAYFCASSPGRAGGVSGNTIYFGEGSWLTVV.